The clone carrying this T cell receptor beta chain was detected many times. This specimen comes from a study of cytomegalovirus exposure and HLA in healthy donors. Germline CDR1 and CDR2: SEHNR and FQNEAQ (reference sequence). This CDR3 is 16 amino acids long. V trimming: 3 bases; J trimming: 1 base; junction bases outside the gene matches: 4. Some clones are missing from TCRdb's copy, which holds only in-frame ones; the method was immunoSEQ multiplex PCR. Of 250,000 to 400,000 clones detected, approximately 91% appear once; the ten largest clones hold approximately 0.96%. V usage is TRBV7-9 and J usage is TRBJ1-5; 9 nucleotides align to TRBD1. The specimen was PBMCs. The sequence was collected from a young man in good health and CMV-seronegative. CDR3 residues: CASSLAGQGSNQPQHF. The CDR3 DNA sequence: TGTGCCAGCAGCTTGGCGGGACAGGGAAGCAATCAGCCCCAGCATTTT. Filled out from reference TRBV7-9 and TRBJ1-5, the complete variable domain reads DTGVSQNPRHKITKRGQNVTFRCDPISEHNRLYWYRQTLGQGPEFLTYFQNEAQLEKSRLLSDRFSAERPKGSFSTLEIQRTEQGDSAMYLCASSLAGQGSNQPQHFGDGTRLSIL.